This T cell receptor (beta chain) was observed in a study of regulatory T cells in long-lasting Graves disease listed by TCRdb under 2021. Regarding the complete study: Newly diagnosed Graves' disease patients had taken antithyroid drugs for less than 3 months. Peripheral blood TCR sequencing and RNA sequencing compared persistent Graves' disease patients with newly diagnosed Graves' disease patients. The study was registered as a clinical trial and conducted in China. A total of about 35 samples underwent TCR sequencing, from 13 patients with persistent Graves' disease and approximately 20 patients with newly diagnosed Graves' disease.

Library preparation was by multiplex PCR. The reads were generated on an Illumina HiSeq 4000. iRepertoire HTBI primers and Arm-PCR amplification of CDR3 regions were used to construct TCR beta libraries. Before sequencing, the PCR products underwent gel purification. Processing in the source paper ran as follows. A total of around 66 TRBV and 14 TRBJ segments were identified across samples and were used for gene usage analysis of CDR3 amino acid clonotypes. Filtered high-quality paired reads were merged into contigs using COPE and FqMerger. BLAST was used to align contigs to the IMGT TRBV, TRBD and TRBJ reference genes, and CDR3 was defined following IMGT. Any clonotype with a frequency above 0.1% was classified as a highly expanded clone. Shannon entropy served as the measure of repertoire diversity, while the Gini coefficient captured V-J evenness. A clonotype found in more than one individual was treated as public. TCRdb reran the public reads through fastp at Q25 and MiXCR, keeping productive beta chains. Each CDR3 protein appears once, grouped with its most common genes and DNA. These V and J calls originate from TCRdb's pipeline instead of the authors' own analysis. A total of a few hundred thousand distinct CDR3 sequences appear in this sample, over 15% of them only once. The ten biggest clones cover approximately 22% of the sample.

Study-level results and caveats: Lower TCR Shannon entropy and fewer highly expanded clones were observed in persistent Graves' disease patients than in newly diagnosed patients, which suggested clonal expansion. The small sample size was acknowledged by the authors as a limitation that may reduce accuracy. Only the TCR beta chain was sequenced and analyzed. Persistent patients shared more public clonotypes among themselves (2,741) than newly diagnosed patients did (about 1,000). Because the primary lesion, thyroid tissue, could not be accessed, the study looked at peripheral blood alone.

This clonotype showed up many times. Its target antigen remains unknown. No per-base quality is available; no much larger clone lies one base away. The time point label here, explained by the study, means: newly diagnosed GD, antithyroid drugs for less than 3 months. RNA was extracted from PBMCs in TRIzol for both TCR sequencing and RNA sequencing. The diagnosis of Graves' disease was made according to American Thyroid Association guidelines. The patients came from an endocrinology department in Xi'an, China. Each patient gave about 10 milliliters of peripheral blood, collected in an EDTA anticoagulant tube. Ficoll Paque Plus density gradient separation was used to isolate PBMCs, and no further T cell sorting was done. An Agilent 2100 Bioanalyzer and agarose gel were used to assess RNA quality, and a NanoDrop 2000 was used to measure RNA concentration. This sample also appeared in a second study, on T cells in Graves' hyperthyroidism and ophthalmopathy. The other study reports the following: Graves' hyperthyroidism was defined as stable when no progression to ophthalmopathy occurred over 18 months of follow-up. Hyperthyroidism patients were newly diagnosed, had a disease duration of under 2 months, and were aged 18 to 65 years. Patients with uncontrolled infections, other autoimmune diseases, pregnancy or lactation were excluded. Diagnoses relied on clinical symptoms, serum thyroxine and TRAb, thyroid ultrasound and orbital computed tomography. A first-round RT-PCR of the TCR CDR3 used the HTBI primer set with the Qiagen OneStep RT-PCR kit. Blood samples also contained most of the expanded thyroid clonotypes (frequency above 0.001), which suggests that blood repertoires may reflect thyroid immune responses. Ophthalmopathy was separated from stable hyperthyroidism by a 13 V-J signature model, with approximately 90% sensitivity and 81% to 83% specificity obtained in cross-validation and 80%/75% obtained in testing. In validation, the model predicted progression to ophthalmopathy with approximately 71% sensitivity and around 72% specificity, a median of around six months before onset. TCR V-J signatures able to tell the groups apart were searched for in a discovery cohort of 100 patients, of whom under 45 had Graves' ophthalmopathy and roughly 59 had stable Graves' hyperthyroidism. Prospective prediction of ophthalmopathy was tested in an independent validation cohort of 18 to 20 hyperthyroidism patients and 15 to 17 patients who later progressed to ophthalmopathy. For training and testing, the 80 to 100 patients in the discovery cohort were randomly divided in a 7:3 ratio. In addition, the study compared T-cell repertoires in thyroid tissue and in blood from roughly six Graves' hyperthyroidism patients. After sampling, hyperthyroidism patients received methimazole starting at 30 mg daily, and ophthalmopathy patients received high-dose intravenous methylprednisolone. A second multiplex PCR round built the libraries, followed by size selection and purification. The libraries were sequenced on an Illumina HiSeq2000 using paired-end 100 bp reads. Raw data were processed with SOAPnuke, discarding reads with adapters, uncalled bases, mean Phred below 15, or no exact constant-primer or identifier match. High-quality paired reads were merged with COPE v1.2.5, and unique nucleotide sequences were defined as clonotypes. Clonotypes were aligned to IMGT TRBV, TRBD and TRBJ reference segments using MiTCR v1.1. The analysis was restricted to V-J combinations with a frequency above 0.0001, which together covered about 99% of the repertoires. The TCS score was defined as the ratio of F50 (clonal expansion) to E x V (chaos), calculated using BLOSUM62-based TCRdist between CDR3 peptides within each V-J. Welch's t-statistics and random forest reduced several hundred V-J features to 10 to 15, which were used in a naive Bayes classifier (R e1071). No statistical method was used to fix the sample size in advance, and group allocation was not hidden from the investigators. TCR Vbeta CDR3 sequencing of some 140 peripheral blood samples (over 40 ophthalmopathy, some 75 hyperthyroidism and approximately 17 progressor patients) is reported in the paper.

This clonotype was obtained from a woman aged 18-35 years with Graves disease. Donor details come from another sample of the same person, matched by shared clones. Material: peripheral blood mononuclear cells (PBMCs), obtained at new diagnosis, from a patient treated with antithyroid drugs.

The base sequence is TGTGCCAGCAGCCGAGCGGGAGTGTCCTACGAGCAGTACTTC. It translates to CASSRAGVSYEQYF. Recombination connected TRBV3-1 to TRBJ2-7, and TRBD2 aligns with 8 junction nucleotides. After removal of 4 bases from V and 1 base from J, the junction retains 3 bases not matched to a gene. From the cysteine through the phenylalanine, the CDR3 covers 14 amino acids. The retained sequence is limited to the CDR3, 42 bases, with the frame set at the first base. CDR1 and CDR2 were assigned from the germline V gene (reference sequence) as LGHDT and YNNKEL.